Listed here are 23 T cell receptor beta chains from one sample, sequenced in a study of blood T cell repertoires in COVID-19. The table came from immunoSEQ multiplex PCR; TCRdb's copy has only in-frame clones and leaves some out. The sample has 120,000 to 150,000 clones; over 70% are singletons. The sequencing sample was made of peripheral blood. These receptor sequences come from a man at least 80 years old with acute or convalescent COVID-19.

V and J are TRBV7-9 and TRBJ2-1; tentative D call: TRBD1 (5 bases). V shed 1 base and J shed 0 bases, with 10 bases lying between them. The CDR3 is 16 residues long. CDR1 and CDR2 from the germline V gene are SEHNR and FQNEAQ (reference sequence). CDR3 sequence (DNA): TGTGCCAGCAGCTTAGGAACAGGTCTCTCCTACAATGAGCAGTTCTTC. Translation gives CASSLGTGLSYNEQFF.

CDR3 protein: CASSLGLSGSGEQFF. CDR3 sequence (DNA): TGCGCCAGCAGCTTGGGTCTTAGCGGGAGCGGTGAGCAGTTCTTC. The gene calls are TRBV5-1 and TRBJ2-1, with TRBD2 matching 9 bases. Trimming removed 0 bases from V and 9 bases from J; junction bases left unmatched: 7. CDR1 SGHRS and CDR2 YFSETQ come from the germline V gene. This CDR3 is 15 amino acids long.

This rearrangement joins TRBV30 to TRBJ2-4, with D perhaps TRBD2 (7 bases). CDR1 GTSNPN and CDR2 SVGIG come from the germline V gene (reference sequence). The length of the CDR3 is 17 residues. Between the trimmed V and J ends, which lost 1 base and 10 bases, there was a span of 26 bases. The CDR3 DNA is TGTGCCTGGAGTGCGGGGAGGACGGGGGGCCGGTTAAGTATTCAGTACTTC. It yields the protein CAWSAGRTGGRLSIQYF.

The genes are TRBV30 and TRBJ2-3; 8 nucleotides match TRBD1. The CDR3 is 15 amino acids. The ends lost 0 bases at V and 4 bases at J; junction bases unmatched: 6. From germline, CDR1 is GTSNPN and CDR2 SVGIG (reference sequence). CDR3 sequence reads: CAWSVSGGNADTQYF. The CDR3 DNA sequence: TGTGCCTGGAGTGTATCAGGGGGCAACGCAGATACGCAGTATTTT.

V usage is TRBV10-1 and J usage is TRBJ2-1, with 8 bases aligning to TRBD2. Germline CDR1 and CDR2: WNHNN and SYGVQD (reference sequence). Unmatched junction bases numbered 10, after V lost 10 bases and J lost 14 bases. This CDR3 has 11 amino acids. This chain's CDR3 is CANEREPEKFF. Here the CDR3 DNA reads TGCGCCAACGAGCGGGAGCCCGAGAAGTTCTTC.

This CDR3 reads CASSKPGGTGIFDEQFF. The CDR3 region has the DNA TGTGCCAGCAGCAAGCCCGGGGGTACCGGCATTTTCGATGAGCAGTTCTTC. The chain has TRBV21-1 and TRBJ2-1; TRBD2, the D gene given by the table, was not confirmed from the DNA. TRBV21-1 is termed a pseudogene. This CDR3 spans 17 amino acids.

This clone was picked up a small number of times. This chain joins TRBV5-1 and TRBJ2-2; D is undetermined. With 2 bases removed from V and 8 bases from J, the gap between germline ends came to 4 bases. The germline CDR1 and CDR2 sequences are SGHRS and YFSETQ. CDR3 length: 11 residues. Here the CDR3 reads CASSFGGELFF. CDR3 bases: TGCGCCAGCAGCTTCGGGGGGGAGCTGTTTTTT.

The rearrangement joins TRBV6-1 to TRBJ2-4, with 12 bases identical to TRBD2. This CDR3 comprises 16 residues. The junction had 3 bases not matched to a gene; V was cut back by 4 bases and J by 2 bases. Germline CDR1 MNHNS, CDR2 SASEGT. The CDR3 region is CASSVTSGGPKNIQYF. The CDR3 nucleotides are TGTGCCAGCAGTGTTACTAGCGGGGGGCCCAAAAACATTCAGTACTTC.

V and J are TRBV23-1 and TRBJ2-1; D is possibly TRBD1 (5 bases). TRBV23-1 carries the ORF label, with uncertain function. There are 16 residues in the CDR3. Trimming cost V 4 bases and J 2 bases, with 15 bases left between them. The CDR3 bases are TGCGCCAGCAGTCGCCCCGACAGAGGTACCTACAATGAGCAGTTCTTC. Translated: CASSRPDRGTYNEQFF.

This chain joins TRBV7-9 and TRBJ1-5, with D unresolved. With 1 base removed from V and 2 bases from J, the gap between germline ends came to 3 bases. CDR1 SEHNR and CDR2 FQNEAQ come from the germline V gene (reference sequence). This CDR3 contains 13 residues. DNA for the CDR3: TGTGCCAGCAGCTTAGAGCGCAATCAGCCCCAGCATTTT. It is translated as CASSLERNQPQHF.

CDR3 protein: CASSQRDTDSPLHF. The CDR3 DNA is TGTGCCAGCAGCCAGAGGGACACAGATTCACCCCTCCACTTT. The V gene is TRBV3-1 (or the pseudogene TRBV3-2), the J gene TRBJ1-6, with a possible D match to TRBD1 (6 bases). The V and J ends lost 3 bases and 8 bases respectively, with 11 bases between them. The CDR3 covers 14 residues. CDR1 and CDR2 from the germline V gene are LGHDT and YNNKEL (reference sequence).

The J gene is TRBJ1-2, the V gene TRBV6-1; 9 bases line up with TRBD1. Germline V gene sequence: CDR1 MNHNS, CDR2 SASEGT. Losses at the gene ends were 1 base for V and 5 bases for J; bases not matched to a gene: 2. The CDR3 totals 14 residues. CDR3 sequence (DNA): TGTGCCAGCAGTGAAGAGACAGGGGGATATGGCTACACCTTC. This gives the protein CASSEETGGYGYTF.

The V and J genes are TRBV28 and TRBJ1-2; D might be TRBD1 (6 bases). Trimming stripped 3 bases from V and 2 bases from J, with 10 bases between. CDR1 is MDHEN and CDR2 is SYDVKM in the germline V gene. CDR3 length: 14 residues. The CDR3 reads CASSFWTANYGYTF. The CDR3 region has the DNA TGTGCCAGCAGTTTCTGGACAGCCAACTATGGCTACACCTTC.

The chain uses TRBV25-1 and TRBJ2-1; 8 bases fit TRBD1. V lost 4 bases to trimming and J lost 2 bases; unmatched junction nucleotides: 4. Per germline, CDR1 MGHDK and CDR2 SYGVNS. This CDR3 has 15 residues. The CDR3 nucleotides read TGTGCCAGCAGTGGTCTGGACAGGGCCTACAATGAGCAGTTCTTC. Translation: CASSGLDRAYNEQFF.

The chain carries TRBV27 and TRBJ1-1, with D unresolved. The CDR3 runs to 12 residues. V was cut by 8 bases and J by 1 base, with 8 bases left in between. The germline CDR1 and CDR2 sequences are MNHEY and SMNVEV (reference sequence). This CDR3 reads CASGTGNTEAFF. CDR3 coding DNA: TGTGCCAGCGGCACGGGGAACACTGAAGCTTTCTTT.

This chain connects TRBV5-1 to TRBJ2-3, with TRBD1 as a possible D gene (6 bases). Germline V gene lookup returns CDR1 SGHRS and CDR2 YFSETQ. CDR3 length equals 15 residues. CDR3 sequence reads: CATRRQGLGTDTQYF. Written as DNA, the CDR3 is TGCGCTACTAGAAGGCAGGGGCTGGGCACAGATACGCAGTATTTT.

The chain links TRBV7-9 to TRBJ2-7, with a tentative D call TRBD1 (5 bases). This CDR3 contains 14 residues. Germline CDR1 SEHNR, CDR2 FQNEAQ (reference sequence). The ends were cut back, 7 bases at V and 1 base at J, with 14 bases in the middle. Here the CDR3 reads CASNQGFGSYEQYF. The CDR3 DNA is TGTGCCAGCAACCAGGGCTTTGGTTCCTACGAGCAGTACTTC.

In its sample, this clone was seen a few times. The V gene is TRBV9, the J gene TRBJ1-6; D gene unclear. Trimming removed 4 bases from V and 10 bases from J, with 18 bases in between. CDR3 length: 15 residues. Germline-derived CDR1 and CDR2 are SGDLS and YYNGEE. CDR3 residues: CASSTSPGVLSPLHF. The CDR3 DNA reads TGTGCCAGCAGCACAAGCCCGGGAGTTCTATCACCCCTCCACTTT.

The V gene is TRBV6-5, the J gene TRBJ2-1, with 9 bases fitting TRBD2. From germline, CDR1 is MNHEY and CDR2 SVGAGI. The J segment lost 6 bases and the V segment lost 6 bases, leaving 9 bases of the junction unmatched. CDR3 length: 15 residues. Here the CDR3 reads CASRTVAGGANEQFF. The CDR3 nucleotides read TGTGCCAGCAGGACAGTGGCGGGAGGGGCCAATGAGCAGTTCTTC.

The table lists this clone with a count of one. This chain joins TRBV6-2 or TRBV6-3 and TRBJ2-1; 8 nucleotides agree with TRBD2. V trimming: 4 bases; J trimming: 4 bases; junction bases outside the gene matches: 6. The CDR3 covers 15 residues. Germline V gene lookup returns CDR1 MNHEY and CDR2 SVGEGT. The CDR3 DNA sequence: TGTGCCAGCAGTTGGGCGGGGGGAAATTACAATGAGCAGTTCTTC. Protein sequence: CASSWAGGNYNEQFF.

The J gene is TRBJ2-3, the V gene TRBV11-3, with a weak D call TRBD2 (6 bases). Germline-derived CDR1 and CDR2 are SGHNT and YENEEA. CDR3 length: 15 amino acids. V was pared by 3 bases and J by 2 bases, with 12 bases between. The CDR3 loop is CASSFASALTDTQYF. The DNA of the CDR3 is TGTGCCAGCAGCTTCGCTAGCGCTCTCACAGATACGCAGTATTTT.

The rearrangement joins TRBV19 to TRBJ2-3; TRBD2 aligns across 12 bases. Germline V gene lookup returns CDR1 LNHDA and CDR2 SQIVND (reference sequence). The CDR3 runs to 16 residues. The V segment lost 3 bases and the J segment 6 bases; nucleotides outside the gene matches: 7. As DNA, the CDR3 is TGTGCCAGTAGTATCCCTAGCGGGGGGGCTTGGGATACGCAGTATTTT. Translating it yields CASSIPSGGAWDTQYF.

The gene calls are TRBV28 and TRBJ1-3, with D unclear. Looked up from germline, CDR1 is MDHEN and CDR2 is SYDVKM. CDR3 length: 14 residues. The germline V and J ends were trimmed by 3 bases and 1 base, with 7 bases remaining between them. As DNA, the CDR3 is TGTGCCAGCAGTTTTTTTCGTTCTGGAAACACCATATATTTT. It translates to CASSFFRSGNTIYF.